What follows are 17 T cell receptor beta chains derived from one specimen sequenced in a study of cytotoxic CD8 clonotypes in ibrutinib-treated CLL (dated by TCRdb to the early 2020s). According to the study, the label for this sample's time point signals: progressive disease on ibrutinib. The library came from the immunoSEQ multiplex PCR assay. What TCRdb holds here is the immuneACCESS table cut down to in-frame rearrangements. Part of the clones is not present; checked against another copy, under half of the missing clones reflect an unresolved V gene, and the others are unexplained. In this sample the table shows about 39,000 clones, approximately 71% of which occur a single time. The ten largest clones represent less than 7.5% of the sample. This sample comprised PBMCs, obtained at disease progression, from a patient treated with ibrutinib. Receptors originate from a human donor with chronic lymphocytic leukemia.

V is TRBV4-3 and J is TRBJ2-7; D is unresolved. Trimming pared 0 bases from V and 5 bases from J, leaving 8 bases between. Per germline, CDR1 LGHNA and CDR2 YSLEER. CDR3 size: 13 residues. This chain's CDR3 is CASSQEIIDEQYF. The CDR3 DNA is TGCGCCAGCAGCCAAGAAATTATTGACGAGCAGTACTTC.

The V call is TRBV7-8, the J call TRBJ1-2; 11 positions agree with TRBD1. The V gene end was trimmed by 3 bases and the J gene end by 1 base; junction bases not matched to a gene: 4. The germline V gene has CDR1 SGHVS and CDR2 FQNEAQ. This CDR3 has 16 residues. The CDR3 sequence is CASSFRGTGGNYGYTF. The CDR3 coding sequence is TGTGCCAGCAGCTTCCGAGGGACAGGGGGTAACTATGGCTACACCTTC.

The rearrangement joins TRBV4-1 to TRBJ1-1, with D uncertain. The V end was cut by 2 bases, the J end by 1 base, with 8 bases between. Germline assignment: CDR1 MGHRA and CDR2 YSYEKL. The CDR3 extends over 14 amino acids. The CDR3 is CASSQRLANTEAFF. As DNA, the CDR3 is TGCGCCAGCAGCCAACGACTGGCGAACACTGAAGCTTTCTTT.

The rearrangement links TRBV11-3 to TRBJ2-2; D remains ambiguous. Germline CDR1 SGHNT, CDR2 YENEEA. The V end was cut by 5 bases, the J end by 1 base, with 2 bases between. This CDR3 region has 12 residues. The CDR3 region is CASSQNTGELFF. The CDR3 DNA follows: TGTGCCAGCAGCCAGAACACCGGGGAGCTGTTTTTT.

This rearrangement joins TRBV30 to TRBJ1-2; D might be TRBD1 (5 bases). There are 10 residues in the CDR3. Trimming left V 7 bases short and J 7 bases short, with 10 bases between. Germline loops: CDR1 GTSNPN, CDR2 SVGIG (reference sequence). CDR3 DNA: TGTGCCTTCGGCAGGGCTGGCTACACCTTC. It codes for CAFGRAGYTF.

This rearrangement joins TRBV11-2 to TRBJ1-2; 7 bases fit TRBD1. Germline V gives CDR1 SGHAT, CDR2 FQNNGV. The CDR3 spans 14 residues. V trimming: 0 bases; J trimming: 6 bases; junction bases outside the gene matches: 4. CDR3 nucleotides: TGTGCCAGCAGCTTAGATAGAGGGACAGATGGCTACACCTTC. Translation gives CASSLDRGTDGYTF.

This sequence joins TRBV19 and TRBJ2-2, with 16 bases aligning to TRBD2. Trimming took 6 bases from V and 5 from J; bases not matched to a gene: 3. This CDR3 spans 16 amino acids. Germline V gene sequence: CDR1 LNHDA, CDR2 SQIVND (reference sequence). In DNA form, the CDR3 reads TGTGCCAGTAGCCCGGGACTAGCGGGGGGGACCGGGGAGCTGTTTTTT. Translation gives CASSPGLAGGTGELFF.

This clone showed up just once. The chain uses TRBV30 and TRBJ1-5; 10 bases align to TRBD1. J was trimmed by 5 bases and V by 5 bases; bases with no gene match: 3. This CDR3 is built from 13 residues. The germline CDR1 and CDR2 sequences are GTSNPN and SVGIG (reference sequence). CDR3 residues: CAWGTGEYQPQHF. CDR3 bases: TGTGCCTGGGGGACAGGGGAATATCAGCCCCAGCATTTT.

This chain connects TRBV15 to TRBJ2-5, with 8 nucleotides matching TRBD1. CDR1 and CDR2 from the germline V gene are LNHNV and YYDKDF (reference sequence). This CDR3 comprises 16 residues. Losses at the gene ends were 3 bases for V and 3 bases for J; bases not matched to a gene: 9. The CDR3 DNA reads as TGTGCCACCAGCAGGACCCTACCGGGACAGGAAGAGACCCAGTACTTC. Residues: CATSRTLPGQEETQYF. Combining the CDR3 with reference TRBV15 and TRBJ2-5 gives the whole variable domain DAMVIQNPRYQVTQFGKPVTLSCSQTLNHNVMYWYQQKSSQAPKLLFHYYDKDFNNEADTPDNFQSRRPNTSFCFLDIRSPGLGDTAMYLCATSRTLPGQEETQYFGPGTRLLVL.

This rearrangement joins TRBV19 to TRBJ2-7; D gene ambiguous. This CDR3 is 12 amino acids long. V lost 3 bases to trimming and J lost 2 bases, with 5 bases between them. The germline V gene has CDR1 LNHDA and CDR2 SQIVND (reference sequence). CDR3 region: CASSINAYEQYF. As DNA, the CDR3 is TGTGCCAGTAGTATCAACGCCTACGAGCAGTACTTC. Full variable domain (remainder filled in from reference TRBV19 and TRBJ2-7): DGGITQSPKYLFRKEGQNVTLSCEQNLNHDAMYWYRQDPGQGLRLIYYSQIVNDFQKGDIAEGYSVSREKKESFPLTVTSAQKNPTAFYLCASSINAYEQYFGPGTRLTVT.

V is TRBV19 and J is TRBJ2-7, with 8 bases lining up with TRBD1. Per the germline V gene, CDR1 is LNHDA and CDR2 is SQIVND (reference sequence). This CDR3 has 13 residues. J lost 6 bases, V lost 5 bases, and 6 bases had no gene match. The DNA for the CDR3 is TGTGCCAGTAGTCGGGACAGGTCTTTCGAGCAGTACTTC. Protein sequence: CASSRDRSFEQYF.

The sample holds one count of this clone. The chain has TRBV19 and TRBJ2-6; TRBD1 agrees at 8 bases. J gave up 0 bases and V 5 bases, and 9 bases lay outside the gene matches. The germline V gene has CDR1 LNHDA and CDR2 SQIVND (reference sequence). This CDR3 has 18 amino acids. CDR3 sequence: CASSGATGALSGANVLTF. DNA for the CDR3: TGTGCCAGTAGTGGTGCGACAGGGGCCCTCTCTGGGGCCAACGTCCTGACTTTC.

This clone was recorded only once. This chain links TRBV5-8 with TRBJ2-7; D gene ambiguous. The germline CDR1 and CDR2 sequences are SGHTS and YDEGEE. The germline V and J ends were trimmed by 0 bases and 7 bases, with 8 bases remaining between them. CDR3 size: 12 residues. The CDR3 loop reads CASSLGVGEQYF. In DNA form, the CDR3 reads TGTGCCAGCAGCTTGGGAGTAGGGGAGCAGTACTTC.

V gene TRBV28 combines with J gene TRBJ2-3, with 11 bases aligning to TRBD1. The CDR3 length is 15 residues. Germline V gene data show CDR1 as MDHEN and CDR2 as SYDVKM. V lost 6 bases and J lost 3; bases outside the gene matches: 5. Here the CDR3 reads CASSLGTGGTDTQYF. The CDR3 bases are TGTGCCAGCAGCCTAGGGACAGGGGGAACAGATACGCAGTATTTT.

The rearrangement uses TRBV6-1 and TRBJ1-6; D is unresolved. The CDR3 has 12 amino acids. The germline V and J ends were trimmed by 3 bases and 7 bases, with 4 bases remaining between them. CDR1 is MNHNS, CDR2 SASEGT, per germline. CDR3 sequence: CASSDWNSPLHF. In nucleotides, the CDR3 is TGTGCCAGCAGTGATTGGAATTCACCCCTCCACTTT.

CDR3 in amino acids: CASSHRTRENYGYTF. As DNA, the CDR3 is TGCGCCAGCAGCCACCGGACGAGGGAAAACTATGGCTACACCTTC. The chain joins TRBV4-3 to TRBJ1-2; D uncertain. V was clipped by 3 bases and J by 2 bases, with 13 bases between them. The V gene's germline CDR1 is LGHNA and CDR2 YSLEER. The CDR3 runs 15 residues.

The V gene is TRBV7-8, the J gene TRBJ2-1; D not resolved. Germline V gives CDR1 SGHVS, CDR2 FQNEAQ. V shed 6 bases and J shed 5 bases, with 8 bases lying between them. The CDR3 spans 12 residues. CDR3 nucleotides: TGTGCCAGCAGGTCGACTGACAATGAGCAGTTCTTC. Translation: CASRSTDNEQFF.